The entry below gives a single TCR beta chain sequence along with its context. The antigen it recognizes is unknown. No much larger clone is present one base from it, and per-base qualities are unavailable. CDR1 and CDR2 (MNHEY, SMNVEV) derive from the germline V gene (reference sequence). V and J lose 4 bases and 2 bases, and a span of 17 bases separates them. The CDR3 runs 16 amino acids, cysteine and phenylalanine included. The only DNA kept is the CDR3, 48 bases in frame from the first base. These data belong to a study of T cell responses to AZD1222 COVID-19 vaccine (dated by TCRdb to about 2021). Describing the broader study: TCR sequencing was performed for 230 to 250 trial participants, of whom about 200 were given two doses of AZD1222 and approximately 25 were given two doses of MenACWY control vaccine. Trial participants were enrolled by age into subgroups of 18-55, 56-69 and 70-plus years, and around 150, 28 and 57 TCR-sequenced participants, respectively, were included in these subgroups.

The sample's time point, from its label and the paper: about 28 days (+/-7) after the second vaccine dose. AZD1222 recipients whose second dose came at about 4 weeks and those whose second dose came at about 12 weeks were combined into one group, since spike-specific TCR depth and breadth did not differ between the two schedules. Vaccinee samples were obtained from the UK trials COV001 and COV002, which included a single-blind randomized controlled phase 2/3 trial of AZD1222 (ChAdOx1 nCoV-19) in healthy adults. For TCRbeta chain sequencing, PBMC samples were collected from trial participants at day 0 and at day 28 after the second dose. General findings and caveats noted by the study authors: The vaccine-associated CD4 TCRs covered the entire spike protein, and the dominant responses fell in regions 160-218 and 743-854. Participants were mostly white British, with more females than males. The authors suggested clonal diversity may have been underestimated. After two AZD1222 doses, both the breadth and the depth of spike-specific TCRs were significantly higher than at day 0 and than in MenACWY recipients. The 56-69-year group was small, and its depth increase did not reach significance, likely because of low power. Reportedly, close to half of the unique spike-specific TCRs recognized epitopes lying outside the regions that are mutated in the B.1.351 and B.1.1.7 variants. Conclusions about previously exposed vaccinees were limited because only six AZD1222 recipients were SARS-CoV-2 seropositive at baseline. Because no day 14 peak-response samples were available, the repertoires could be characterized only after the peak T cell response.

The CDR3 regions of human TCRbeta chains were analyzed by immunosequencing. The paper's processing steps were these. TCRs in the repertoires were compared against a reference library of SARS-CoV-2-specific TCRs that had been generated with the MIRA antigen-specificity platform. Breadth was defined as the fraction of unique TCRs that were SARS-CoV-2-associated. Depth was defined as the fraction of total T cells that were SARS-CoV-2-associated. Using the MIRA data, each spike-specific TCR was mapped to the spike region that the TCR reacts to and placed in a CD4 or CD8 class. Log10-transformed breadth and depth values were compared by one-way ANOVA with Sidak's multiple comparisons tests. The source is immuneACCESS, and TCRdb retained only in-frame sequences with V and J called. Part of the clones is not carried over; for the studies checked, unresolved V genes explain less than half of this, and the remainder is unexplained. That table gives V, J and clone size, and the DNA gave D and trimming. This sample has 110,000 or so clones in its table, and just over 85% of those were observed once. Roughly a sixth of the sample is in the top ten clones.

Specimen: peripheral blood, collected 28 days after the second AZD1222 dose. This TCR derives from an adult who received the AZD1222 COVID-19 vaccine. The rearranged chain carries TRBV27 and TRBJ2-5, with the D gene not confidently named. The DNA sequence reads TGTGCCAGCAGTTCCCCACCGTCCCCCCAACAAGAGACCCAGTACTTC. Translated, this gives CASSSPPSPQQETQYF.